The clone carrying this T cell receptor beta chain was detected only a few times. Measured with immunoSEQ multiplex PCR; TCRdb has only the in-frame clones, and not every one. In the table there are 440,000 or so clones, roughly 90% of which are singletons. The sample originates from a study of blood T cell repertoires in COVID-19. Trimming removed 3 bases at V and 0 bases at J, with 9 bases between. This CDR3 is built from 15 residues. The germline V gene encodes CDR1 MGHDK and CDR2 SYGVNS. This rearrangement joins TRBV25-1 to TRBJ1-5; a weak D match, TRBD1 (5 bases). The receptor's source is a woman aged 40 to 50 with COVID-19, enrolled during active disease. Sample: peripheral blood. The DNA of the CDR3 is TGTGCCAGCAGTGATCCCAGGGATAGCAATCAGCCCCAGCATTTT. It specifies CASSDPRDSNQPQHF.